These 15 T cell receptor beta chains share one sample of origin, sequenced in a study of blood T cell repertoires in COVID-19. Method: immunoSEQ multiplex PCR; TCRdb's copy keeps in-frame clones and lacks some. This sample yields around 19,000 clones, of which approximately 87% are seen a single time; 11% belongs to the top ten. The specimen was peripheral blood. Receptor source: a human donor in a cohort sampled during active COVID-19.

Relative to its sample, this clone is large. The CDR3 DNA is TGTGCCAGTAGTATCCCAGGGTCAGGGTTGGGGAACACTGAAGCTTTCTTT. The encoded protein is CASSIPGSGLGNTEAFF. The chain carries TRBV19 and TRBJ1-1; TRBD1 might be the D (5 bases). The CDR3 has 17 residues. Germline V gene sequence: CDR1 LNHDA, CDR2 SQIVND (reference sequence). The V end lost 3 bases, the J end lost 1 base, and 18 bases lay between the germline ends.

The rearrangement joins TRBV28 to TRBJ1-2; 10 bases align to TRBD1. V trimming: 4 bases; J trimming: 6 bases; junction bases outside the gene matches: 11. This CDR3 is 16 amino acids long. Germline V gene data show CDR1 as MDHEN and CDR2 as SYDVKM. This CDR3 is CASSSSGTGVVDGYTF. Written as DNA, the CDR3 is TGTGCCAGCAGTTCCTCCGGGACAGGGGTAGTTGATGGCTACACCTTC.

This clone is a singleton in its sample. This chain connects TRBV9 to TRBJ2-5, with 7 nucleotides matching TRBD2. The CDR3 loop spans 16 amino acids. In germline, CDR1 is SGDLS, CDR2 YYNGEE. V shed 0 bases and J 4 bases; nucleotides not matched to a gene: 9. The CDR3 bases are TGTGCCAGCAGCGTAGAGGGCGGGAGTATCCCAGAGACCCAGTACTTC. It encodes CASSVEGGSIPETQYF.

The chain recombines TRBV7-9 with TRBJ2-7; TRBD1 agrees at 11 bases. The CDR3 spans 15 residues. Losses at the gene ends were 6 bases for V and 1 base for J; bases not matched to a gene: 5. Per the germline V gene, CDR1 is SEHNR and CDR2 is FQNEAQ (reference sequence). For the CDR3, the DNA is TGTGCCAGCAGTGTCGGGACAGGGGGATCCTACGAGCAGTACTTC. Protein sequence: CASSVGTGGSYEQYF.

CDR3 DNA: TGTGCCAGCAGTTTAAGGCGGGAGCAGTACTTC. This gives the protein CASSLRREQYF. The gene calls are TRBV27 and TRBJ2-7; the D is unclear. The V gene's germline CDR1 is MNHEY and CDR2 SMNVEV (reference sequence). V gave up 2 bases and J gave up 7 bases, with 6 bases separating them. This CDR3 is 11 amino acids long.

V gene TRBV25-1 combines with J gene TRBJ2-1, with D possibly matching TRBD2 (6 bases). V was pared by 6 bases and J by 8 bases, with 17 bases between. The germline gives CDR1 MGHDK, CDR2 SYGVNS. The CDR3 spans 14 residues. Written as DNA, the CDR3 is TGTGCCAGCAGAGAAACGGGAGTTGCCGATGAGCAGTTCTTC. Translating it yields CASRETGVADEQFF.

The sample holds a few counts of this clone. The chain links TRBV9 to TRBJ2-2; 10 bases match TRBD2. CDR1 and CDR2 from the germline V gene are SGDLS and YYNGEE. There are 16 residues in the CDR3. J lost 6 bases, V lost 0 bases, and 5 bases had no gene match. The CDR3 spells CASSVALAGVSGELFF. CDR3 coding DNA: TGTGCCAGCAGCGTAGCTCTAGCGGGAGTGTCCGGGGAGCTGTTTTTT.

This rearrangement joins TRBV19 to TRBJ2-3, with a weak D call TRBD1 (8 bases). Trimming took 6 bases from V and 6 from J, leaving 13 bases between them. The V gene's germline CDR1 is LNHDA and CDR2 SQIVND (reference sequence). The length of the CDR3 is 13 residues. CDR3 bases: TGTGCCAGTAGAGGACAGGGAGGGGATACGCAGTATTTT. Amino acids: CASRGQGGDTQYF. The whole variable domain, remainder taken from reference TRBV19 and TRBJ2-3, is DGGITQSPKYLFRKEGQNVTLSCEQNLNHDAMYWYRQDPGQGLRLIYYSQIVNDFQKGDIAEGYSVSREKKESFPLTVTSAQKNPTAFYLCASRGQGGDTQYFGPGTRLTVL.

V is TRBV3-1 (or the pseudogene TRBV3-2) and J is TRBJ2-1; TRBD2 might be the D (6 bases). Deletions cut 3 bases from V and 7 bases from J, with 13 bases between. CDR1 LGHDT and CDR2 YNNKEL come from the germline V gene (reference sequence). The CDR3 runs 14 residues. The CDR3 coding sequence is TGTGCCAGCAGCCATATCGGGAGAGGAAATGAGCAGTTCTTC. It encodes CASSHIGRGNEQFF.

This sequence joins TRBV19 and TRBJ1-1; 12 bases fit TRBD1. The germline V gene has CDR1 LNHDA and CDR2 SQIVND (reference sequence). The V and J ends lost 5 bases and 3 bases, in that order; junction bases with no gene match: 10. This CDR3 has 17 amino acids. The CDR3 loop is CASSVSPGQGADTEAFF. For the CDR3, the DNA is TGTGCCAGTAGTGTGTCGCCGGGACAGGGGGCTGACACTGAAGCTTTCTTT.

The chain recombines TRBV28 with TRBJ2-7, with TRBD1 matching 7 bases. Germline V lookup: CDR1 MDHEN, CDR2 SYDVKM. V trimming: 2 bases; J trimming: 6 bases; junction bases outside the gene matches: 4. This CDR3 has 13 amino acids. The CDR3 sequence is CASSLRGLSEQYF. CDR3 in DNA: TGTGCCAGCAGTTTAAGGGGGCTGTCCGAGCAGTACTTC.

This chain uses TRBV6-2 or TRBV6-3 with TRBJ2-7; 7 nucleotides match TRBD2. The J segment lost 7 bases and the V segment lost 5 bases, leaving 11 bases of the junction unmatched. Looked up from germline, CDR1 is MNHEY and CDR2 is SVGEGT. The CDR3 covers 14 residues. The chain's CDR3 is CASSAGTIRGEQYF. In nucleotides, the CDR3 is TGTGCCAGCAGTGCCGGGACTATACGGGGGGAGCAGTACTTC.

The chain has TRBV15 and TRBJ1-4; the D gene is possibly TRBD1 (6 bases). CDR3 length equals 13 residues. V shed 8 bases and J shed 3 bases, with 10 bases lying between them. The germline V gene encodes CDR1 LNHNV and CDR2 YYDKDF (reference sequence). CDR3 nucleotide sequence: TGTGCCACCGAAGGACAGCCTAATGAAAAACTGTTTTTT. This gives the protein CATEGQPNEKLFF. Variable domain in full (rest from reference TRBV15 and TRBJ1-4): DAMVIQNPRYQVTQFGKPVTLSCSQTLNHNVMYWYQQKSSQAPKLLFHYYDKDFNNEADTPDNFQSRRPNTSFCFLDIRSPGLGDTAMYLCATEGQPNEKLFFGSGTQLSVL.

This clone appeared a single time. The chain combines TRBV10-3 with TRBJ2-3; 7 positions agree with TRBD2. Germline CDR1 is ENHRY and CDR2 is SYGVKD. The CDR3 extends over 16 amino acids. The V and J ends lost 0 bases and 5 bases, in that order; junction bases with no gene match: 8. CDR3 DNA sequence: TGTGCCATCAGTGAGTCGACTAGCCTCCCCAAAGATACGCAGTATTTT. This sequence encodes CAISESTSLPKDTQYF.

V gene TRBV7-8 combines with J gene TRBJ2-3; 9 nucleotides match TRBD1. This CDR3 contains 17 residues. The junction had 8 bases not matched to a gene; V was cut back by 0 bases and J by 4 bases. Germline V gene lookup returns CDR1 SGHVS and CDR2 FQNEAQ. CDR3 DNA sequence: TGTGCCAGCAGCTTAGCTCTCCCGGGACAGGGCCCAGATACGCAGTATTTT. This translates into CASSLALPGQGPDTQYF.